Each of the 3 T cell receptor beta chains below was sequenced from the same sample in a study of spatial heterogeneity in lung cancer. Regarding the study as a whole: The number of expanded tumor alpha and beta chains correlated with mutation number.

These receptors are not linked to any known antigen. TCRdb independently ran MiXCR on the 5' RACE reads; one entry per CDR3 protein. The table shows about 5,100 distinct CDR3 sequences, with roughly 6.8% occurring only once. Time point of the sample: sample taken at primary tumor resection. Material: lung tumor tissue, obtained at surgery. The receptors were sampled from a male donor with early-stage non-small cell lung cancer.

This clonotype came up many times. V and J are TRBV12-3 or TRBV12-4 and TRBJ2-1; D is unresolved. CDR3 size: 15 residues. V was pared by 4 bases and J by 0 bases, with 10 bases between. The CDR3 sequence is CASSYPGDSYNEQFF. CDR3 DNA sequence: TGTGCCAGCAGTTACCCAGGAGACTCCTACAATGAGCAGTTCTTC.

This clonotype is medium-sized (0.01 to 0.1%) within its sample. This chain links TRBV7-2 with TRBJ2-7; D is undetermined. The V end was cut by 0 bases, the J end by 0 bases, with 6 bases between. The CDR3 consists of 14 residues. The germline V gene has CDR1 SGHTA and CDR2 FQGNSA. CDR3 DNA: TGTGCCAGCAGCTTAGCTCCGGACTCCTACGAGCAGTACTTC. Its translation: CASSLAPDSYEQYF.

This clonotype was observed many times. The chain combines TRBV30 with TRBJ1-3; tentative D call: TRBD1 (6 bases). Trimming shortened V by 4 bases and J by 3 bases, and 13 bases separated the two germline ends. The CDR3 runs to 14 residues. CDR1 and CDR2 (germline): GTSNPN, SVGIG (reference sequence). Here the CDR3 reads CAWIRDIRGNTIYF. The CDR3 DNA reads TGTGCCTGGATAAGGGACATTCGTGGAAACACCATATATTTT.